Listed below are T cell receptor beta chains from one sample, sequenced in a study of shared clonotypes between healthy human individuals. TCRdb keeps only in-frame clones here, not all; method: immunoSEQ multiplex PCR. The data contain about 690,000 clones, roughly 88% of them singletons. The specimen sequenced was memory CD8+ T cells from PBMCs. The receptors shown here come from a young man in good health. Some clones in this sample may be carry-over from other donors' samples. CDR3s include the opening cysteine and the closing phenylalanine or tryptophan. A D gene is named only where the DNA matches it firmly.

v_gene: TRBV27
len: 14
d_gene: TRBD1
j_gene: TRBJ2-7
CDR3aa: CASSSRDSFYEQYF

v_gene: TRBV27
len: 15
d_gene: .
j_gene: TRBJ1-3
CDR3aa: CASSLWSGSGNTIYF

v_gene: TRBV19
len: 14
d_gene: TRBD1
j_gene: TRBJ1-1
CDR3aa: CASSPGTANTEAFF

v_gene: TRBV9
len: 16
d_gene: TRBD1
j_gene: TRBJ2-4
CDR3aa: CASSPGGRAAKNIQYF

v_gene: TRBV14
len: 13
d_gene: .
j_gene: TRBJ1-2
CDR3aa: CASSQRENYGYTF

v_gene: TRBV28
len: 12
d_gene: TRBD2
j_gene: TRBJ2-7
CDR3aa: CASSPSGGEQYF

v_gene: TRBV28
len: 17
d_gene: .
j_gene: TRBJ1-4
CDR3aa: CASSPKRPTGFNEKLFF

v_gene: TRBV6-5
len: 15
d_gene: TRBD2
j_gene: TRBJ2-5
CDR3aa: CASSLTGTSKETQYF

v_gene: TRBV11-3
len: 15
d_gene: .
j_gene: TRBJ2-1
CDR3aa: CASSLGRSPLNEQFF

v_gene: TRBV5-4
len: 15
d_gene: TRBD1
j_gene: TRBJ1-1
CDR3aa: CASSLDRGWNTEAFF

v_gene: TRBV28
len: 13
d_gene: .
j_gene: TRBJ2-7
CDR3aa: CASSLGTSYEQYF

v_gene: TRBV9
len: 15
d_gene: .
j_gene: TRBJ1-2
CDR3aa: CASSVNNRANYGYTF

v_gene: TRBV4-3
len: 14
d_gene: TRBD2
j_gene: TRBJ2-7
CDR3aa: CASSVAGDSYEQYF

v_gene: TRBV4-2
len: 15
d_gene: .
j_gene: TRBJ2-7
CDR3aa: CASSQVSQGPYEQYF

v_gene: TRBV9
len: 18
d_gene: .
j_gene: TRBJ2-1
CDR3aa: CASSVHRGVDRLYNEQFF

v_gene: TRBV27
len: 13
d_gene: .
j_gene: TRBJ2-7
CDR3aa: CASSLGENYEQYF

v_gene: TRBV28
len: 16
d_gene: TRBD2
j_gene: TRBJ2-7
CDR3aa: CASSLFETSGLYEQYF

v_gene: TRBV7-3
len: 12
d_gene: .
j_gene: TRBJ2-1
CDR3aa: CASSPVGGEQFF

v_gene: TRBV5-5
len: 13
d_gene: .
j_gene: TRBJ1-2
CDR3aa: CASSLVGDYGYTF

v_gene: TRBV10-3
len: 12
d_gene: .
j_gene: TRBJ2-5
CDR3aa: CAISESGETQYF

v_gene: TRBV27
len: 16
d_gene: .
j_gene: TRBJ1-1
CDR3aa: CASSLSSSRAGTEAFF

v_gene: TRBV5-1
len: 14
d_gene: .
j_gene: TRBJ2-5
CDR3aa: CASSSRLNQETQYF

v_gene: TRBV7-9
len: 13
d_gene: TRBD1
j_gene: TRBJ2-3
CDR3aa: CASSFTGADTQYF

v_gene: TRBV7-2
len: 15
d_gene: .
j_gene: TRBJ2-7
CDR3aa: CASSPLSGGIDEQYF

v_gene: TRBV19
len: 15
d_gene: TRBD1
j_gene: TRBJ1-4
CDR3aa: CASSPRGQFNEKLFF

v_gene: TRBV6-5
len: 14
d_gene: TRBD2
j_gene: TRBJ2-1
CDR3aa: CASCRTSGINEQFF

v_gene: TRBV29-1
len: 14
d_gene: .
j_gene: TRBJ2-4
CDR3aa: CSVMRREAKNIQYF

v_gene: TRBV27
len: 14
d_gene: TRBD2
j_gene: TRBJ2-7
CDR3aa: CASSTPLAGAEQYF

v_gene: TRBV4-3
len: 15
d_gene: .
j_gene: TRBJ2-7
CDR3aa: CASSQSMRPVYEQYF

v_gene: TRBV7-9
len: 16
d_gene: TRBD1
j_gene: TRBJ2-3
CDR3aa: CASSLSGGPGLDTQYF

v_gene: TRBV28
len: 17
d_gene: TRBD2
j_gene: TRBJ2-3
CDR3aa: CASSLGTSGRNTDTQYF

v_gene: TRBV7-8
len: 18
d_gene: TRBD2
j_gene: TRBJ2-1
CDR3aa: CASSLPRGSGYSYNEQFF

v_gene: TRBV15
len: 14
d_gene: .
j_gene: TRBJ1-2
CDR3aa: CATTETRENYGYTF

v_gene: TRBV9
len: 15
d_gene: TRBD2
j_gene: TRBJ2-2
CDR3aa: CASSVGTSGPGELFF

v_gene: TRBV6-4
len: 15
d_gene: .
j_gene: TRBJ2-3
CDR3aa: CASSAAWGAWGTQYF

v_gene: TRBV5-4
len: 14
d_gene: .
j_gene: TRBJ1-1
CDR3aa: CASSVIGQNTEAFF

v_gene: TRBV27
len: 13
d_gene: .
j_gene: TRBJ2-7
CDR3aa: CASSPGRFYEQYF

v_gene: TRBV27
len: 18
d_gene: .
j_gene: TRBJ2-1
CDR3aa: CASSFFPPEGIGHNEQFF

v_gene: TRBV7-3
len: 13
d_gene: .
j_gene: TRBJ2-3
CDR3aa: CASSFGVTDTQYF

v_gene: TRBV6-1
len: 14
d_gene: .
j_gene: TRBJ2-7
CDR3aa: CASSEWGGPYEQYF

v_gene: TRBV30
len: 13
d_gene: .
j_gene: TRBJ2-7
CDR3aa: CAWSVGDGYEQYF

v_gene: TRBV29-1
len: 10
d_gene: .
j_gene: TRBJ2-7
CDR3aa: CSVGGSEQYF

v_gene: TRBV28
len: 16
d_gene: TRBD2
j_gene: TRBJ2-7
CDR3aa: CASSSLTLAGGYEQYF

v_gene: TRBV4-3
len: 18
d_gene: TRBD1
j_gene: TRBJ2-7
CDR3aa: CASSQDSINRDRVDEQYF

v_gene: TRBV7-2
len: 15
d_gene: .
j_gene: TRBJ2-2
CDR3aa: CASSLLLGGTGELFF

v_gene: TRBV2
len: 14
d_gene: .
j_gene: TRBJ1-2
CDR3aa: CASSERRDYYGYTF

v_gene: TRBV4-3
len: 20
d_gene: TRBD1
j_gene: TRBJ2-7
CDR3aa: CASSQFYPRQGSIGSYEQYF

v_gene: TRBV6-6
len: 15
d_gene: .
j_gene: TRBJ1-2
CDR3aa: CASSYGGRWGGGYTF

v_gene: TRBV30
len: 13
d_gene: .
j_gene: TRBJ2-7
CDR3aa: CAWSPGEAYEQYF

v_gene: TRBV7-2
len: 16
d_gene: .
j_gene: TRBJ1-1
CDR3aa: CASSLEMLPKNTEAFF

v_gene: TRBV27
len: 14
d_gene: .
j_gene: TRBJ2-7
CDR3aa: CASSLLVASYEQYF

v_gene: TRBV27
len: 14
d_gene: .
j_gene: TRBJ2-7
CDR3aa: CASSLRGSTYEQYF

v_gene: TRBV9
len: 15
d_gene: TRBD2
j_gene: TRBJ2-7
CDR3aa: CASSVGLAGPYEQYF

v_gene: TRBV4-3
len: 16
d_gene: .
j_gene: TRBJ1-3
CDR3aa: CASSQDRGMSGNTIYF

v_gene: TRBV19
len: 18
d_gene: .
j_gene: TRBJ1-4
CDR3aa: CASSPRWGSVSQEEKLFF